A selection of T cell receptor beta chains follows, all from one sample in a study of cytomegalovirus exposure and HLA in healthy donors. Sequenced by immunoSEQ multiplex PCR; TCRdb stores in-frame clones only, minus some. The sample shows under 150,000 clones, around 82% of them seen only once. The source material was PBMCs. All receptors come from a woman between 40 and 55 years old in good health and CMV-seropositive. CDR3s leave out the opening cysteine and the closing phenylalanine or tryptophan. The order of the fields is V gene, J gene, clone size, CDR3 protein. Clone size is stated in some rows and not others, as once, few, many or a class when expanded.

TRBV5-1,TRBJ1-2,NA,ASSLEQGGGYT
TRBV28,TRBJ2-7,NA,ASSRVGQGGPNEQY
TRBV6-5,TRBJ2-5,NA,ASSYEGDGETQY
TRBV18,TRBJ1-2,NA,ASSPGQGLYGYT
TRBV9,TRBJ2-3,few,ASSVGGGAGRSDTQY
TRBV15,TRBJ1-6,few,ATSRDQGGNSPLH
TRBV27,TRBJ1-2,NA,ASSRAGTGERGYT
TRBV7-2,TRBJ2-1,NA,ASSLAAQYEQF
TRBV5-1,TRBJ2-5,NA,ASSLDLAGESY
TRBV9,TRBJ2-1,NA,ASSVGSSGDNEQF
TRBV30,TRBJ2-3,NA,AATLRTDTQY